The 3 T cell receptor beta chains below come from one sample, sequenced in a study of CD8 T cells in ankylosing spondylitis. Whole-study findings and limits: Eight highly homologous variants formed a TCR beta motif that appeared characteristic of ankylosing spondylitis blood.

No antigen has been identified for these receptors. TCRdb re-called the 5' RACE reads through MiXCR, storing one row per CDR3 protein. The data hold about 450,000 distinct CDR3 sequences, with roughly 25% observed a single time. Sequenced: blood, either unsorted or a sorted T cell fraction (not recorded which). The receptors were gathered from a male donor with ankylosing spondylitis.

In this sample, this clonotype turned up a few times. The J gene is TRBJ2-1, the V gene TRBV20-1, with TRBD2 matching over 7 bases. Germline lookup yields CDR1 DFQATT and CDR2 SNEGSKA (reference sequence). Trimming cost V 6 bases and J 2 bases; bases outside gene matches: 10. The CDR3 is made up of 15 amino acids. The CDR3 DNA is TGCAGTGCCGCAAGGCGGGAGAGGACCTACAATGAGCAGTTCTTC. As protein: CSAARRERTYNEQFF.

The chain combines TRBV6-2 or TRBV6-3 with TRBJ2-1; 12 positions agree with TRBD2. Germline lookup yields CDR1 MNHEY and CDR2 SVGEGT. The V segment lost 8 bases and the J segment 2 bases; nucleotides outside the gene matches: 7. The CDR3 loop spans 16 amino acids. The CDR3 sequence: CASRRLAGATYNEQFF. The CDR3 DNA sequence: TGTGCCAGCCGGAGACTAGCGGGAGCGACCTACAATGAGCAGTTCTTC.

The V call is TRBV5-1, the J call TRBJ2-1; D tentatively reads TRBD1 or TRBD2 (5 bases each). Germline V gives CDR1 SGHRS, CDR2 YFSETQ. Trimming stripped 3 bases from V and 3 bases from J, with 10 bases between. There are 14 residues in the CDR3. CDR3 in amino acids: CASSYRDGYNEQFF. CDR3 bases: TGCGCCAGCAGCTATAGGGACGGCTACAATGAGCAGTTCTTC.